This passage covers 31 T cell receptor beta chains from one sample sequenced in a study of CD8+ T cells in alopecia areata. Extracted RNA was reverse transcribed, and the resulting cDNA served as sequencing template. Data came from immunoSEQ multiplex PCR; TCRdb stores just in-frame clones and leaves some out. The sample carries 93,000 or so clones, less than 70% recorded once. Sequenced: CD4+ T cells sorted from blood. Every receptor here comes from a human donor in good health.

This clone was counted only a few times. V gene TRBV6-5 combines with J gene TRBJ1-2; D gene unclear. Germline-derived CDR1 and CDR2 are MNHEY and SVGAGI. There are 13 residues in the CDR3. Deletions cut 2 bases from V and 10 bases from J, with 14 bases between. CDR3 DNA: TGTGCCAGCAGTTACCTTCGGAACAGCGCCTACACCTTC. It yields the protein CASSYLRNSAYTF.

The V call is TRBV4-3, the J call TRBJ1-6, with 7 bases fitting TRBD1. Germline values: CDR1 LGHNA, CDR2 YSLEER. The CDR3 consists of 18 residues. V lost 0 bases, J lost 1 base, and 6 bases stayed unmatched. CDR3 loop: CASSQDTTGFSYNSPLHF. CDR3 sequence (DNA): TGCGCCAGCAGCCAAGATACGACAGGGTTTTCCTATAATTCACCCCTCCACTTT.

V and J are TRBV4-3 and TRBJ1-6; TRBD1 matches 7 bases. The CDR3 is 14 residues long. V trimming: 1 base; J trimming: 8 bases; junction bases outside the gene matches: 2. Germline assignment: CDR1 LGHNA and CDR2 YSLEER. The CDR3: CASSQADRDSPLHF. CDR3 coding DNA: TGCGCCAGCAGCCAAGCCGACAGGGATTCACCCCTCCACTTT.

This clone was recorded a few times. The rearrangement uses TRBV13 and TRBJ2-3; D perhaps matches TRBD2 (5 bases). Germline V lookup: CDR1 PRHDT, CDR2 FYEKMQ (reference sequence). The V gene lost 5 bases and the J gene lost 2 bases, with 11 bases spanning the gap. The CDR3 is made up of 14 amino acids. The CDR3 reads CASSPPGFTDTQYF. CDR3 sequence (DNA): TGTGCCAGCAGCCCCCCGGGGTTCACAGATACGCAGTATTTT.

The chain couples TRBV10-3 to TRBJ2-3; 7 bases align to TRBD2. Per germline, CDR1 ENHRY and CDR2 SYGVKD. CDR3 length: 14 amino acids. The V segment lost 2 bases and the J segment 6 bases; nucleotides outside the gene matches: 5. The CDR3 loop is CAISEGLEGDTQYF. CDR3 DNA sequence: TGTGCCATCAGTGAGGGACTAGAGGGGGATACGCAGTATTTT.

CDR3: CASSPTGEVEAFF. In DNA form, the CDR3 reads TGTGCCAGCAGTCCTACAGGGGAGGTTGAAGCTTTCTTT. The rearrangement uses TRBV27 and TRBJ1-1, with 7 nucleotides matching TRBD1. Germline V lookup: CDR1 MNHEY, CDR2 SMNVEV (reference sequence). CDR3 length: 13 amino acids. V lost 5 bases, J lost 7 bases, and 7 bases stayed unmatched.

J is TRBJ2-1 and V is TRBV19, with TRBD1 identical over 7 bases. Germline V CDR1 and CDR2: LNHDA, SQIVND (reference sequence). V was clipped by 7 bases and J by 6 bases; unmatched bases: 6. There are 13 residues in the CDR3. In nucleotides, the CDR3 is TGTGCCAGTACGGGACAGATGCGCAATGAGCAGTTCTTC. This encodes CASTGQMRNEQFF.

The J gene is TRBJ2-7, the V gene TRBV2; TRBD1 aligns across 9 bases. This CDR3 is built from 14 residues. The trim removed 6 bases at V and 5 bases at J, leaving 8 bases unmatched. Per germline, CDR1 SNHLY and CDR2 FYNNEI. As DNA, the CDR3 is TGTGCCAGCAGAATGACAGGGGGAAGCAACGAGCAGTACTTC. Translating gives CASRMTGGSNEQYF.

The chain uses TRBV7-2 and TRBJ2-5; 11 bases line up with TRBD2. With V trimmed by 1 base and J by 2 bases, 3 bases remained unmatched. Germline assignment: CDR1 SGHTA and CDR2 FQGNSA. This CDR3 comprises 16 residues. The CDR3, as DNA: TGTGCCAGCAGCTTAGGGGCTAGCGGGGGGCAAGAGACCCAGTACTTC. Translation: CASSLGASGGQETQYF.

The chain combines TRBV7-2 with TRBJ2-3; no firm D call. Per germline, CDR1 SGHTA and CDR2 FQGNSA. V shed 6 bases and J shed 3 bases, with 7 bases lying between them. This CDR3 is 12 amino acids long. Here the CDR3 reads CASRSLTDTQYF. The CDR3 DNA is TGTGCCAGCAGGTCGTTAACAGATACGCAGTATTTT.

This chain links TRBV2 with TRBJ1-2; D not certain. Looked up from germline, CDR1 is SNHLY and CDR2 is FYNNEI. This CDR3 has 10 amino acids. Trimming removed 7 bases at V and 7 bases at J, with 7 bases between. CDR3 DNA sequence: TGTGCCAGCACTCGGGGTGGCTACACCTTC. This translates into CASTRGGYTF.

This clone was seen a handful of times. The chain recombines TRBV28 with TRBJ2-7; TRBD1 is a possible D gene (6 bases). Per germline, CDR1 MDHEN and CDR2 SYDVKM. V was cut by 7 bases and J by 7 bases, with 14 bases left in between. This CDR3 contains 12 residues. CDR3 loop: CASTSNRDEQYF. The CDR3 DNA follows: TGTGCCAGCACCTCTAACAGGGATGAGCAGTACTTC.

CDR3 nucleotide sequence: TGTGCCAGCAGGTTAACAGGGTTTGACAATCGGGACACCTTC. This translates into CASRLTGFDNRDTF. The chain joins TRBV6-5 to TRBJ1-2, with D perhaps TRBD1 (6 bases). CDR3 length: 14 amino acids. V lost 6 bases, J lost 12 bases, and 23 bases lay in between. Germline V lookup: CDR1 MNHEY, CDR2 SVGAGI.

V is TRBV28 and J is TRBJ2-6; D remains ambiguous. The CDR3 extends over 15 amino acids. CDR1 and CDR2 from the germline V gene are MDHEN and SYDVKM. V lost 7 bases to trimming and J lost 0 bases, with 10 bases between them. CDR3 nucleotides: TGTGCCAGCATTACAGCGTCCTCTGGGGCCAACGTCCTGACTTTC. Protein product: CASITASSGANVLTF.

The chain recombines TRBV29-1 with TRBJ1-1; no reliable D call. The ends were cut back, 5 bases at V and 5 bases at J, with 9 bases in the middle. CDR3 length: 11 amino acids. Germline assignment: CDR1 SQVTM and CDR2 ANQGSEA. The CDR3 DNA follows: TGCAGCGTTTCTTCTGGTACTGAAGCTTTCTTT. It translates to CSVSSGTEAFF.

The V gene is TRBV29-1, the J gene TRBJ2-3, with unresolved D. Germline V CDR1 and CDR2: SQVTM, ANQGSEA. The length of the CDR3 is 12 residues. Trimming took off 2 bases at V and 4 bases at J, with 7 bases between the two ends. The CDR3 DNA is TGCAGCGTTGAATCGCGACCAGATACGCAGTATTTT. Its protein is CSVESRPDTQYF.

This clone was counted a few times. The CDR3 bases are TGCGCCAGCAGCCGGGACGGCCGCACAGATACGCAGTATTTT. Its translation: CASSRDGRTDTQYF. The V gene is TRBV5-1, the J gene TRBJ2-3; D is possibly TRBD1 or TRBD2 (5 bases each). Germline V gene sequence: CDR1 SGHRS, CDR2 YFSETQ. The CDR3 totals 14 residues. V gave up 4 bases and J gave up 1 base, with 10 bases separating them.

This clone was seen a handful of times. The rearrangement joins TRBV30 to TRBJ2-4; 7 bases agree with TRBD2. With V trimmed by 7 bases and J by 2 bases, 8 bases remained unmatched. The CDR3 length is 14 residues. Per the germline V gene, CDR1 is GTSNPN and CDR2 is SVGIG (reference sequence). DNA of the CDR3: TGTGCCTCGGGAAGGGGAGGGACCAAAAACATTCAGTACTTC. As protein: CASGRGGTKNIQYF.

As DNA, the CDR3 is TGTGCCACCAGCCCCGAGGCGAGCACAGATACGCAGTATTTT. Encoded protein: CATSPEASTDTQYF. The chain links TRBV15 to TRBJ2-3; no reliable D call. Between the trimmed V and J ends, which lost 5 bases and 0 bases, there was a span of 9 bases. Looked up from germline, CDR1 is LNHNV and CDR2 is YYDKDF (reference sequence). CDR3 size: 14 residues. Full variable domain (rest looked up from reference TRBV15 and TRBJ2-3): DAMVIQNPRYQVTQFGKPVTLSCSQTLNHNVMYWYQQKSSQAPKLLFHYYDKDFNNEADTPDNFQSRRPNTSFCFLDIRSPGLGDTAMYLCATSPEASTDTQYFGPGTRLTVL.

CDR3 sequence: CASRARQGDNQPQHF. Written as DNA, the CDR3 is TGTGCCAGCAGAGCAAGACAGGGCGACAATCAGCCCCAGCATTTT. The chain employs TRBV2 and TRBJ1-5; 7 bases line up with TRBD1. The CDR3 is 15 residues long. The germline V gene encodes CDR1 SNHLY and CDR2 FYNNEI. Germline trimming cut 6 bases from V and 3 bases from J; bases unmatched to any gene: 8. The complete variable domain, with remaining parts taken from reference TRBV2 and TRBJ1-5, reads EPEVTQTPSHQVTQMGQEVILRCVPISNHLYFYWYRQILGQKVEFLVSFYNNEISEKSEIFDDQFSVERPDGSNFTLKIRSTKLEDSAMYFCASRARQGDNQPQHFGDGTRLSIL.

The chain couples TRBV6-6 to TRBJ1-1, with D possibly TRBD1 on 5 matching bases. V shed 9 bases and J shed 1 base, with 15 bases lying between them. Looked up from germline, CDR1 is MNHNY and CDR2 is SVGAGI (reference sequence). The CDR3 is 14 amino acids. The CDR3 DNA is TGTGCCAGTTTGGGGGGGAGGGAGAACACTGAAGCTTTCTTT. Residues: CASLGGRENTEAFF.

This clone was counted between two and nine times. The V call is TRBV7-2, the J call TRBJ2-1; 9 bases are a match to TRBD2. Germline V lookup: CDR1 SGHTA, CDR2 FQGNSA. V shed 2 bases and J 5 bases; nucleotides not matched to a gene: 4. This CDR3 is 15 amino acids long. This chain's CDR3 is CASSLRAGGNNEQFF. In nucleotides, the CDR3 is TGTGCCAGCAGCTTAAGGGCGGGGGGGAACAATGAGCAGTTCTTC.

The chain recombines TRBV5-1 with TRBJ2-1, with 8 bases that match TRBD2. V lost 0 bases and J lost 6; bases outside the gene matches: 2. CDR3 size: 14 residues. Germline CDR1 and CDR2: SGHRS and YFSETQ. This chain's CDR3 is CASSLVAGGNEQFF. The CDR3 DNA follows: TGCGCCAGCAGCTTGGTGGCGGGGGGCAATGAGCAGTTCTTC.

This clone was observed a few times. The CDR3 protein is CASSFAPIAGATQYF. The CDR3 DNA reads TGTGCCAGCAGCTTCGCACCAATAGCGGGGGCGACCCAGTACTTC. The chain combines TRBV11-2 with TRBJ2-5; the match to TRBD2 covers 9 bases. This CDR3 has 15 amino acids. Germline trimming cut 3 bases from V and 7 bases from J; bases unmatched to any gene: 9. The germline CDR1 and CDR2 sequences are SGHAT and FQNNGV.

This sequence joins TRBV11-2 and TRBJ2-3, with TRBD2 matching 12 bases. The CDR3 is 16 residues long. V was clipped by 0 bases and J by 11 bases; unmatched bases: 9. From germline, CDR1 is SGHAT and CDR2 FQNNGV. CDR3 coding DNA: TGTGCCAGCAGCTTAGAGTCTAGCGGGGGGGCCAATCGGCAGTATTTT. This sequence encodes CASSLESSGGANRQYF.

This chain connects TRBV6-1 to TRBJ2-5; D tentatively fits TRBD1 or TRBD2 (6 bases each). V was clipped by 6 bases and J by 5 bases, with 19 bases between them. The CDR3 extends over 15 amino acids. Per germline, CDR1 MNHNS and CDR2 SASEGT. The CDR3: CASSDVQGSGETQYF. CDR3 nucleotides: TGTGCCAGCAGCGATGTTCAGGGGAGCGGGGAGACCCAGTACTTC.

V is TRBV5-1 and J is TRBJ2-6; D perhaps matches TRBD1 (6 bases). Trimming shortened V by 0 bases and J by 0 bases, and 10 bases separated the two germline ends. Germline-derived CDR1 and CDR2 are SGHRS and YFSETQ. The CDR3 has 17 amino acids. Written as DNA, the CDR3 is TGCGCCAGCAGCTTGGCGAAGGACAGCTCTGGGGCCAACGTCCTGACTTTC. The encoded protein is CASSLAKDSSGANVLTF.

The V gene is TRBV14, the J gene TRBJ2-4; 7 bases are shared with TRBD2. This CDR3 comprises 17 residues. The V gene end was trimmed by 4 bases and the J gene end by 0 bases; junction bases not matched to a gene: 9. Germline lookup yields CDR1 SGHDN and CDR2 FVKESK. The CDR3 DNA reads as TGTGCCAGCAGCCTAGGGCGGGGGTACTCAGCCAAAAACATTCAGTACTTC. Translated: CASSLGRGYSAKNIQYF.

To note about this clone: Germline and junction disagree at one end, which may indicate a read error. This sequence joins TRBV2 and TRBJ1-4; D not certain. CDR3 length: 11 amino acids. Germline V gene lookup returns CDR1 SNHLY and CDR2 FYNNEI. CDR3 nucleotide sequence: TGTGCCAGCAGTGATGAAGGGCCTCGGTACTTT. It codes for CASSDEGPRYF. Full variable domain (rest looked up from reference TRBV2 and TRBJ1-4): EPEVTQTPSHQVTQMGQEVILRCVPISNHLYFYWYRQILGQKVEFLVSFYNNEISEKSEIFDDQFSVERPDGSNFTLKIRSTKLEDSAMYFCASSDEGPRYFGSGTQLSVL.

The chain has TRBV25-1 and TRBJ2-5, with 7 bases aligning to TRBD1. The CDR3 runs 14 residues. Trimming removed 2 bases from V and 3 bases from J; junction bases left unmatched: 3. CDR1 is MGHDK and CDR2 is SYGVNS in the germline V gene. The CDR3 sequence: CASSEPTGKETQYF. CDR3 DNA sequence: TGTGCCAGCAGTGAACCGACAGGGAAAGAGACCCAGTACTTC.

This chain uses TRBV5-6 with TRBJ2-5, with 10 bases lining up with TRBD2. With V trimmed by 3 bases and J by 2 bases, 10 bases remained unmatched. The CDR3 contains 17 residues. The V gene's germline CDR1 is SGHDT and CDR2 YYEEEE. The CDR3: CASSWWVSGGSQETQYF. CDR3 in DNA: TGTGCCAGCAGCTGGTGGGTTAGCGGGGGGTCACAAGAGACCCAGTACTTC.